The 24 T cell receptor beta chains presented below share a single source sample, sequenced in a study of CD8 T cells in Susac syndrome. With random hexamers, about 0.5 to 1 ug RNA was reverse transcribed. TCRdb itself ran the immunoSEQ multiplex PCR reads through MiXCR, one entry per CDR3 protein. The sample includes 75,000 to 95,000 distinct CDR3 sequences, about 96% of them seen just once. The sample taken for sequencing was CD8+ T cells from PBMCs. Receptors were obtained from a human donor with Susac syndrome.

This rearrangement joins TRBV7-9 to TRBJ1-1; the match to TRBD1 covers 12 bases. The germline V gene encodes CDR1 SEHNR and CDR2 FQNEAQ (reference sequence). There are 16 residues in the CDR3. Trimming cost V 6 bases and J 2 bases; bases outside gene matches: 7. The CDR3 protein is CASSRPGQGANTEAFF. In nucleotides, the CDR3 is TGTGCCAGCAGTCGTCCGGGACAGGGGGCTAACACTGAAGCTTTCTTT.

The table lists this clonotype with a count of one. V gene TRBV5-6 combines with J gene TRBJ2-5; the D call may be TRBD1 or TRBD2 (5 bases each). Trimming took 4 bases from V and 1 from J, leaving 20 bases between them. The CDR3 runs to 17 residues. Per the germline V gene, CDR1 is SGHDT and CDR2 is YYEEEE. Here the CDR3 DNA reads TGTGCCAGCAGCGATAACTATCCACAGGAGGTCCAAGAGACCCAGTACTTC. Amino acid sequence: CASSDNYPQEVQETQYF.

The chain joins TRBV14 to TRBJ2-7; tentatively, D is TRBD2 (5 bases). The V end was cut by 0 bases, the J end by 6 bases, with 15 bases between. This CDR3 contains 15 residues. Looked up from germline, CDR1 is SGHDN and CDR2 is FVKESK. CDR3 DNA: TGTGCCAGCAGCCAAGAAGCGAGGGCGTTGGGCGAGCAGTACTTC. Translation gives CASSQEARALGEQYF.

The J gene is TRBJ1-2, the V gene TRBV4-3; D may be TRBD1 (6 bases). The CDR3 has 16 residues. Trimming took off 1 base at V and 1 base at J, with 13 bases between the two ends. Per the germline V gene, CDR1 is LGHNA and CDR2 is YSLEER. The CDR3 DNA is TGCGCCAGCAGCCAAGTCGGGGGCTCCGTTAACTATGGCTACACCTTC. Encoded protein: CASSQVGGSVNYGYTF.

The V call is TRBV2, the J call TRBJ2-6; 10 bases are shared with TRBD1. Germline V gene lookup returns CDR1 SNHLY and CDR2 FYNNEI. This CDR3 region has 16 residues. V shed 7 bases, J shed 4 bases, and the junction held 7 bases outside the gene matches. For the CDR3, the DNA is TGTGCCAGCACCGGGACAGGGGCGCTGGGGGCCAACGTCCTGACTTTC. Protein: CASTGTGALGANVLTF.

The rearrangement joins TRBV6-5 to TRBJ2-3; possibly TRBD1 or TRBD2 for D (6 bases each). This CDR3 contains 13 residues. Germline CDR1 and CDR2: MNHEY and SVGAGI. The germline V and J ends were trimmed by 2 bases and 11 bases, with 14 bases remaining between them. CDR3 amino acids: CASSYNGGRGQYF. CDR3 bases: TGTGCCAGCAGTTACAATGGGGGGCGGGGGCAGTATTTT.

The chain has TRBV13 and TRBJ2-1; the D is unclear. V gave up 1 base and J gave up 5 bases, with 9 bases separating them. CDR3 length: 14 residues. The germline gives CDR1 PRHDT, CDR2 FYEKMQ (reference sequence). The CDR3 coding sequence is TGTGCCAGCAGCTTAGAGGCAGACAACAATGAGCAGTTCTTC. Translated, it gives CASSLEADNNEQFF.

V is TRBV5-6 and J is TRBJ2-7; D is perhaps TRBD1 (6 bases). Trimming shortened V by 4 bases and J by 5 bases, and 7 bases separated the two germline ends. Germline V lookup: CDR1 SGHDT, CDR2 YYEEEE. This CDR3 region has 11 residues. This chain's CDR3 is CASSRQDEQYF. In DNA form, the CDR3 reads TGTGCCAGCAGCCGACAGGACGAGCAGTACTTC.

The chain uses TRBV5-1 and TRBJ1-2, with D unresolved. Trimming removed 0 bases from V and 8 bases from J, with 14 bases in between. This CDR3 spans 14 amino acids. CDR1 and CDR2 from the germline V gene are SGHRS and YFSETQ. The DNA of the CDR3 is TGCGCCAGCAGCTTGGAGGAGGGAAATTACGGCTACACCTTC. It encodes CASSLEEGNYGYTF.

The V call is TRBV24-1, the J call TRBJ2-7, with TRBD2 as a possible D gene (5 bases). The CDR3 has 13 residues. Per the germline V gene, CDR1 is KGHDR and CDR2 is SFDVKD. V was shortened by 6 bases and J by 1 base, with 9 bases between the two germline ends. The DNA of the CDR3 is TGTGCCACCAGTCCGGGGTCTTCCTACGAGCAGTACTTC. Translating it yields CATSPGSSYEQYF.

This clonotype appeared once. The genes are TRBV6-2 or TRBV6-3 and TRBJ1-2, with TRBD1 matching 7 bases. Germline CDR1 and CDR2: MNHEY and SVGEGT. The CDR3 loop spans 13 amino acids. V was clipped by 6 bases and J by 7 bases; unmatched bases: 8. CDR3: CASSAGTVVGYTF. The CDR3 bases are TGTGCCAGCAGCGCGGGGACAGTGGTTGGCTACACCTTC.

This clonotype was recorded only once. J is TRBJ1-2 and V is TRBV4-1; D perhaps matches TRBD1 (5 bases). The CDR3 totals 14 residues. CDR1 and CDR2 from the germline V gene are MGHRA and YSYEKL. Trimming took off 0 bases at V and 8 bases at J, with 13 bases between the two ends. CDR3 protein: CASSQDPGPGGYTF. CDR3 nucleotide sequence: TGCGCCAGCAGCCAAGATCCAGGGCCGGGCGGCTACACCTTC.

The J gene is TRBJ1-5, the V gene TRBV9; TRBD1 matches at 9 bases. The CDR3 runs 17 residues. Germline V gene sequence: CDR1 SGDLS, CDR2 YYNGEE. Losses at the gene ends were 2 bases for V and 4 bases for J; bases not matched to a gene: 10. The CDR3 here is CASSVARDREKNQPQHF. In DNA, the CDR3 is TGTGCCAGCAGCGTTGCCCGGGACAGGGAAAAAAATCAGCCCCAGCATTTT.

Written as DNA, the CDR3 is TGTGCCAGCAGCTTCCCCCCGGGACAGTTGCGGAATTCACCCCTCCACTTT. Protein sequence: CASSFPPGQLRNSPLHF. The chain carries TRBV5-6 and TRBJ1-6, with 7 bases matching TRBD1. V trimming: 2 bases; J trimming: 7 bases; junction bases outside the gene matches: 12. This CDR3 region has 17 residues. Per germline, CDR1 SGHDT and CDR2 YYEEEE.

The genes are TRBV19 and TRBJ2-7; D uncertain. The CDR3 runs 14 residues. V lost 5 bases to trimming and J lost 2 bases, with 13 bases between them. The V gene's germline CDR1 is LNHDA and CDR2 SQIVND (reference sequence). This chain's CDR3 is CASSSWTVPYEQYF. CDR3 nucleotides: TGTGCCAGTAGTTCTTGGACCGTCCCCTACGAGCAGTACTTC.

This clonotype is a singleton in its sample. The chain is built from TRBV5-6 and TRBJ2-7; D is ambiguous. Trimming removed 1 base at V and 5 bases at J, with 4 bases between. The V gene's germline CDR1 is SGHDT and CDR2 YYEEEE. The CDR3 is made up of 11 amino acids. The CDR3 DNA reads TGTGCCAGCAGCTTGTACGACGAGCAGTACTTC. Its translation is CASSLYDEQYF.

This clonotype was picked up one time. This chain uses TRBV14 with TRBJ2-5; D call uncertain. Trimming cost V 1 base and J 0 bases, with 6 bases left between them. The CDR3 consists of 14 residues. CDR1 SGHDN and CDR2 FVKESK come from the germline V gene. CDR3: CASSQVEYQETQYF. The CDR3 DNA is TGTGCCAGCAGCCAAGTGGAGTACCAAGAGACCCAGTACTTC.

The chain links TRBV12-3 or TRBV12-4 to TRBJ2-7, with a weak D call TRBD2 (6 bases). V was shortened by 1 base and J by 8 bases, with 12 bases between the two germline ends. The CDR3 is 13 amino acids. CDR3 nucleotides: TGTGCCAGCAGTTTAGATGGAGGGCTCAAGCAGTACTTC. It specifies CASSLDGGLKQYF.

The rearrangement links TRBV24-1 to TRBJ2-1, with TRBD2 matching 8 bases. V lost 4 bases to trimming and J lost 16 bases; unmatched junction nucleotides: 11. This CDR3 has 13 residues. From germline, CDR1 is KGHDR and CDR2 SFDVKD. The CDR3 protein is CATSDNSGDPSFF. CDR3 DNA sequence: TGTGCCACCAGTGACAATAGCGGGGACCCCTCCTTCTTC.

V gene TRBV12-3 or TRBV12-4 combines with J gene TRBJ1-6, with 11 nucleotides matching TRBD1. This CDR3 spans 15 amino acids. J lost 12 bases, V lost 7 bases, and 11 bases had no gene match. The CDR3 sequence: CASTPVVGQGEPLHF. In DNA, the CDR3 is TGTGCCAGCACCCCCGTAGTGGGACAGGGGGAACCCCTCCACTTT.

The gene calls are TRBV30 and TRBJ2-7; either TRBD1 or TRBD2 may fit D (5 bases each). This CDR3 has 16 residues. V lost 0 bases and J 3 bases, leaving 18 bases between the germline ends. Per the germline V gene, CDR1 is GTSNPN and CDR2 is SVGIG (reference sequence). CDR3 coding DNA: TGTGCCTGGAGTGTAGGACGGGGCCTAAGGGACTACGAGCAGTACTTC. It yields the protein CAWSVGRGLRDYEQYF.

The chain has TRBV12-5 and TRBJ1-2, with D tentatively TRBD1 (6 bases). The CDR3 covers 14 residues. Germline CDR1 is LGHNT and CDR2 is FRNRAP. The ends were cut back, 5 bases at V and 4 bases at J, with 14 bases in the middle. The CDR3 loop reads CASGPWTALYGYTF. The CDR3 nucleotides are TGTGCTAGTGGTCCTTGGACAGCACTCTATGGCTACACCTTC.

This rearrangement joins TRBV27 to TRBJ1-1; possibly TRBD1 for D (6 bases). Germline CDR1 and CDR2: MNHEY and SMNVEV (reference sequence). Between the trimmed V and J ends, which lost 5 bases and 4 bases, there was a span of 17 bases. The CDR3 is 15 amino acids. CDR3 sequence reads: CASSLDQGGATEAFF. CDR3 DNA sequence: TGTGCCAGCAGTCTTGATCAAGGGGGGGCCACTGAAGCTTTCTTT.

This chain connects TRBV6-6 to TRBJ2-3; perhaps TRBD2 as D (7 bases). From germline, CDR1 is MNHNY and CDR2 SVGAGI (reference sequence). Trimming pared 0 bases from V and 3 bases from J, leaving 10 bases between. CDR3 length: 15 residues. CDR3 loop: CASSYSGGGTDTQYF. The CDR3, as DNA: TGTGCCAGCAGTTACTCAGGGGGAGGGACAGATACGCAGTATTTT.